This TCR beta chain derives from a study of siplizumab effects on memory and regulatory T cells. This CDR3 comprises 15 residues. Trimming cost V 4 bases and J 6 bases; bases outside gene matches: 11. Germline V gene sequence: CDR1 LNHDA, CDR2 SQIVND (reference sequence). The assay was immunoSEQ multiplex PCR, and TCRdb's table has in-frame clones only and misses some. The sample lists 70,000 or so clones; about 90% were seen once. Regarding the study as a whole: Whether the proliferating Tregs (from siplizumab cultures) were suppressive was not confirmed.

In regard to this clone: Its cognate antigen is unknown.

This chain connects TRBV19 to TRBJ2-7, with 8 bases aligning to TRBD2. Sequencing was carried out using CD8+ T cells sorted from blood. This clonotype originated in a human donor in good health. The CDR3 here is CASSRSGGPTTEQYF. The CDR3 DNA is TGTGCCAGTAGTAGATCGGGGGGGCCTACCACCGAGCAGTACTTC.